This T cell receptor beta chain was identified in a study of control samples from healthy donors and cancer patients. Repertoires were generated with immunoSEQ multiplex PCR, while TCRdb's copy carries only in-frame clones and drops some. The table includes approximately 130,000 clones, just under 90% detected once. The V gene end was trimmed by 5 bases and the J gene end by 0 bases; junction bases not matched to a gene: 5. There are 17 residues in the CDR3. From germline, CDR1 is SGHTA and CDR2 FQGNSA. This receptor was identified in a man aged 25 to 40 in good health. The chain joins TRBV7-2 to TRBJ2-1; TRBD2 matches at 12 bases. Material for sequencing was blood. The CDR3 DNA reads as TGTGCCAGCAGCGTGACTAGCGGGGGAAGCTCCTACAATGAGCAGTTCTTC. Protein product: CASSVTSGGSSYNEQFF. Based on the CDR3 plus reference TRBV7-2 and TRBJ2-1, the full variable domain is GAGVSQSPSNKVTEKGKDVELRCDPISGHTALYWYRQSLGQGLEFLIYFQGNSAPDKSGLPSDRFSAERTGGSVSTLTIQRTQQEDSAVYLCASSVTSGGSSYNEQFFGPGTRLTVL.